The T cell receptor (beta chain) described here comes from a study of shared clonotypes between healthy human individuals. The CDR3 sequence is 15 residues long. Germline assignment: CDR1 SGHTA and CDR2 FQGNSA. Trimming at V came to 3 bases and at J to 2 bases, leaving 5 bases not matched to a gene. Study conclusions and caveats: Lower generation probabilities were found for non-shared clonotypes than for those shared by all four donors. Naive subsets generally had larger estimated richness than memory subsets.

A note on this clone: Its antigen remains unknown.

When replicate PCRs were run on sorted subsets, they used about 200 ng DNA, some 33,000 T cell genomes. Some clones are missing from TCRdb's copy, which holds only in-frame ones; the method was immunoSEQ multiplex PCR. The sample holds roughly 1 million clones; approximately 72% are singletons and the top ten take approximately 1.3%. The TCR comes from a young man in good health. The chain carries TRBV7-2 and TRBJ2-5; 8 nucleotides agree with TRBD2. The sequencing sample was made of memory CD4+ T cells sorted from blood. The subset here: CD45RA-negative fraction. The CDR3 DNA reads TGTGCCAGCAGCTTCGCTAGCGGGTTACAAGAGACCCAGTACTTC. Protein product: CASSFASGLQETQYF.